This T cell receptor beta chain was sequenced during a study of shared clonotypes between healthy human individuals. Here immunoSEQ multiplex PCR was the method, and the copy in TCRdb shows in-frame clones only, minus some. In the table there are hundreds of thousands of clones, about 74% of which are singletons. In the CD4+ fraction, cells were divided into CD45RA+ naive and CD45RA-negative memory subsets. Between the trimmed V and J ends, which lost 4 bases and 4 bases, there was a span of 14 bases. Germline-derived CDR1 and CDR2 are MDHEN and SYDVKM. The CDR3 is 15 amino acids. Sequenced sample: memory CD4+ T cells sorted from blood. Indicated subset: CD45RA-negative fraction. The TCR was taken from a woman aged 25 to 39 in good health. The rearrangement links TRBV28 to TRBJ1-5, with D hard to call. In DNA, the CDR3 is TGTGCCAGCAGTTCCCGAGATGGAGGGAATCAGCCCCAGCATTTT. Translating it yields CASSSRDGGNQPQHF.